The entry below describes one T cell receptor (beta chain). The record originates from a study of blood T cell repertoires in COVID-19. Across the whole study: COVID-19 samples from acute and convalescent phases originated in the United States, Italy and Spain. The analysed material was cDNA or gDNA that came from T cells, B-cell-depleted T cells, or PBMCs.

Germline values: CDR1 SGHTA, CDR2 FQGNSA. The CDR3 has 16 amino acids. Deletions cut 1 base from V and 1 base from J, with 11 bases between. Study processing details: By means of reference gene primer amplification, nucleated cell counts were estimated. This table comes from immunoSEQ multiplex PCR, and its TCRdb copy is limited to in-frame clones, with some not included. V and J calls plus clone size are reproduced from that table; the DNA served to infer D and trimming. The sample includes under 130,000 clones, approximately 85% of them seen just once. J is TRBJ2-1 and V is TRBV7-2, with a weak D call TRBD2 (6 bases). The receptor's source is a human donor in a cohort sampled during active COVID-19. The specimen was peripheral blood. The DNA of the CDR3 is TGTGCCAGCAGCTTAGTTAGCGGTGTTTCCTACAATGAGCAGTTCTTC. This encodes CASSLVSGVSYNEQFF.